This TCR beta chain was retrieved from a study of blood T cell repertoires in COVID-19 (dated by TCRdb to about 2020). About the full investigation: The collaborator samples originated in the United States, Italy and Spain and spanned the acute and convalescent phases of COVID-19. Where available, HLA class I and class II types were obtained from metadata supplied by the sample provider rather than from assay-based typing. The repertoires were released in a freely available public database intended as a resource for research on the immune response to SARS-CoV-2. Samples were obtained from the ongoing ImmuneRACE study (first 160 participants) and from 1,254 subjects provided by 6 global collaborators. The sample metadata nearly always contained a de-identified subject ID, COVID-19 status, age in years and sex. Deeply sampled blood TCRbeta repertoires from subjects exposed to, actively infected with, or recovered from COVID-19 were included in the dataset. The material from the prospective study consisted of cDNA or gDNA derived from T cells, B-cell-depleted T cells, or PBMCs.

At one collaborating source in Seattle, patients were enrolled during active infection and were followed longitudinally through the course of disease. Whole blood was collected in K2EDTA tubes by collaborating institutions according to the institutions' own protocols. For TCRbeta analysis, collaborators shipped samples in one of three forms: frozen whole blood, isolated PBMCs, or DNA extracted from either of those sample types. The paper as a whole reports these results and caveats: The amount of clinical and demographic metadata varied by source and participant and was provided uncurated.

TCRbeta CDR3 regions were amplified from genomic DNA using the immunoSEQ Assay, a bias-controlled multiplex PCR. The published analysis was carried out like this. The number of nucleated cells in each sample was estimated from the amplification of reference gene primers within the assay. To quantify the absolute abundance of each unique TCRbeta CDR3 rearrangement, sequence reads were collapsed and filtered. For each sample, productive Simpson clonality was calculated as the square root of Simpson's diversity index over productive rearrangements. Imported from immuneACCESS, the table was reduced by TCRdb to in-frame sequences with V and J called. These copies leave out some clones; in studies compared against another copy, an unresolved V gene accounts for under half, and the cause of the remainder is not known. V and J calls plus clone size are reproduced from that table; the DNA served to infer D and trimming. Here the sample has approximately 300,000 clones; 89% occur a single time. The ten biggest clones cover about 2% of the sample.

As concerns this clone: The antigen this receptor binds is unknown. No base quality information exists; no much larger clone differs at one position.

CDR3 length: 13 amino acids, cysteine to phenylalanine. Of the read, only the CDR3 DNA is kept; its 39 bases are in frame from base 1. The germline V gene encodes CDR1 KGHSH and CDR2 LQKENI. Trimming takes 4 bases from V and 3 bases from J, and the germline ends sit 9 bases apart. Rearrangement joined TRBV18 to TRBJ1-1, with the D segment identity uncertain. Sequences were obtained from peripheral blood. The receptor comes from a woman in her twenties or thirties with COVID-19, enrolled during active disease. The CDR3 in this case is CASSRTRDTEAFF. The DNA is as follows: TGTGCCAGCTCACGGACTCGAGACACTGAAGCTTTCTTT. The CDR3, completed at both ends by the reference TRBV18 and TRBJ1-1 genes, gives the full variable domain NAGVMQNPRHLVRRRGQEARLRCSPMKGHSHVYWYRQLPEEGLKFMVYLQKENIIDESGMPKERFSAEFPKEGPSILRIQQVVRGDSAAYFCASSRTRDTEAFFGQGTRLTVV.